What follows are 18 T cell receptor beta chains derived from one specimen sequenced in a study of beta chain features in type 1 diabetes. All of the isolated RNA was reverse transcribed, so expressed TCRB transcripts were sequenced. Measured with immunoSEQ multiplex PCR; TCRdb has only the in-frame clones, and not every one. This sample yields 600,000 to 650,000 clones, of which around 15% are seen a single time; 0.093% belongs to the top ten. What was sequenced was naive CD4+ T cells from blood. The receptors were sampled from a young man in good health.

The DNA for the CDR3 is TGCGCCAGCAGCCAAGATGGACAGAGAAATCAGCCCCAGCATTTT. Its translation: CASSQDGQRNQPQHF. This rearrangement joins TRBV4-1 to TRBJ1-5, with D possibly matching TRBD1 (6 bases). Between the trimmed V and J ends, which lost 0 bases and 4 bases, there was a span of 10 bases. The germline V gene encodes CDR1 MGHRA and CDR2 YSYEKL. This CDR3 comprises 15 residues.

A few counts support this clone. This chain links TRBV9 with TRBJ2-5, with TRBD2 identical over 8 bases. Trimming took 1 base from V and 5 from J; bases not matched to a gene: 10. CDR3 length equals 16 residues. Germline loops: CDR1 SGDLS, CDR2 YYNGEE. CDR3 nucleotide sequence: TGTGCCAGCAGCGTAACCGCGGGGGGCCCCGGGGAGACCCAGTACTTC. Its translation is CASSVTAGGPGETQYF.

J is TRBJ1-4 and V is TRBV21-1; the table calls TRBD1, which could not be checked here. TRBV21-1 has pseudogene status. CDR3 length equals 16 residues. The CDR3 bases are TGTGCCAGCAGCAAAGGGCCCAGGGGGCGCGGTGAAAAACTGTTTTTT. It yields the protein CASSKGPRGRGEKLFF.

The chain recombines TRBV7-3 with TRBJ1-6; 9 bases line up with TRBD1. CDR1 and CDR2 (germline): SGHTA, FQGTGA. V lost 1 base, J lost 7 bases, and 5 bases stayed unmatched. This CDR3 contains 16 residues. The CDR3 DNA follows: TGTGCCAGCAGCTTAAGGGCGGGGACAGGGAATTCACCCCTCCACTTT. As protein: CASSLRAGTGNSPLHF.

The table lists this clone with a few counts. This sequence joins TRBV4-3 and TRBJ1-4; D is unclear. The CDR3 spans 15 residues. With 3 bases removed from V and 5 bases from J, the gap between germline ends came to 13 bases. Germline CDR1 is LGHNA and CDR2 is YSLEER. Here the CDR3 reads CASSHGGSRNEKLFF. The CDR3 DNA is TGCGCCAGCAGCCACGGCGGGTCGAGAAATGAAAAACTGTTTTTT.

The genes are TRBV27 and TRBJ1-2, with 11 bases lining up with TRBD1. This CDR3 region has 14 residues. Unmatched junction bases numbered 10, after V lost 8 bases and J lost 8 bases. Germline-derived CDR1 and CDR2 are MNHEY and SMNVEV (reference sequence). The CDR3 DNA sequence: TGTGCCAGCGCTACCGGGACAGGGGGGTTAGGCTACACCTTC. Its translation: CASATGTGGLGYTF.

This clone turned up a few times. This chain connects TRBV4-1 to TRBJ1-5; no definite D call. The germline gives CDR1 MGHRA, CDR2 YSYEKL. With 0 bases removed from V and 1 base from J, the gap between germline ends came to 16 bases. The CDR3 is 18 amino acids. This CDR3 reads CASSQEPQGGVSNQPQHF. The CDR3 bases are TGCGCCAGCAGCCAAGAGCCCCAAGGCGGGGTGAGCAATCAGCCCCAGCATTTT.

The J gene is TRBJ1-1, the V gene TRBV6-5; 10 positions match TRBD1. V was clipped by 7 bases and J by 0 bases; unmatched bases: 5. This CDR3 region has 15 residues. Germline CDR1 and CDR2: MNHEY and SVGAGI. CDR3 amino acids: CASNRDRGVNTEAFF. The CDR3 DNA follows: TGTGCCAGCAACCGGGACAGGGGTGTGAACACTGAAGCTTTCTTT.

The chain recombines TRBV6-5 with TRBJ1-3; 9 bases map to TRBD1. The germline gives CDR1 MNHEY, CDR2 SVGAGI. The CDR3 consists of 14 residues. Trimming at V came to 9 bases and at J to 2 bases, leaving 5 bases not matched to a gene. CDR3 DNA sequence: TGTGCCAGTGGGGACAGGGACGCTGGAAACACCATATATTTT. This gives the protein CASGDRDAGNTIYF.

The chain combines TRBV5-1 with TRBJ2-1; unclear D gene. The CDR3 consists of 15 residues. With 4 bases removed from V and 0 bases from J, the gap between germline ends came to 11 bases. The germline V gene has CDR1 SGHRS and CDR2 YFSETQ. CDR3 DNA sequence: TGCGCCAGCAGCCTGAAGACGAGCTCCTACAATGAGCAGTTCTTC. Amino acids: CASSLKTSSYNEQFF.

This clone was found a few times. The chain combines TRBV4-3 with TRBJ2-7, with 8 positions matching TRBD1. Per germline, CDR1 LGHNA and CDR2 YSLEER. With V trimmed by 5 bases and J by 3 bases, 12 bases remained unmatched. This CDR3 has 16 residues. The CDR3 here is CASSYDGQGGVYEQYF. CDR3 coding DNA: TGCGCCAGCAGCTACGACGGACAGGGTGGGGTCTACGAGCAGTACTTC.

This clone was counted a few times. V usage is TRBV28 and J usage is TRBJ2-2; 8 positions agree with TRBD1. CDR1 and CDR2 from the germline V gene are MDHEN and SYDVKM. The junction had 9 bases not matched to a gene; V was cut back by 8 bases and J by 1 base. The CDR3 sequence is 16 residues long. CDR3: CASDRQGILNTGELFF. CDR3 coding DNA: TGTGCCAGCGATAGACAGGGGATCCTGAACACCGGGGAGCTGTTTTTT.

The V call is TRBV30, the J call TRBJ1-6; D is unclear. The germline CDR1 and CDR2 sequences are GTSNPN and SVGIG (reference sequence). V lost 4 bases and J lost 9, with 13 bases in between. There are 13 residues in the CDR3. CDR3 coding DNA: TGTGCCTGGATCCTTAATTATGGTTCACCCCTCCACTTT. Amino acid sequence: CAWILNYGSPLHF.

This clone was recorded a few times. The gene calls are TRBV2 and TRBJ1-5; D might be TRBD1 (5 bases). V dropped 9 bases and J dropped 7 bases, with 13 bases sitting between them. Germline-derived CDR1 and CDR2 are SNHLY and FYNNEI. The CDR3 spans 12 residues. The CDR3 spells CASYQGTQPQHF. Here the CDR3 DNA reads TGTGCCAGTTACCAGGGAACCCAGCCCCAGCATTTT.

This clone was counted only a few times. The CDR3 reads CASSLNPAGRTDTQYF. The DNA for the CDR3 is TGTGCCAGCAGCTTAAACCCAGCGGGACGCACAGATACGCAGTATTTT. This chain links TRBV7-3 with TRBJ2-3; 7 nucleotides line up with TRBD2. The length of the CDR3 is 16 residues. Germline V CDR1 and CDR2: SGHTA, FQGTGA. The trim removed 1 base at V and 1 base at J, leaving 5 bases unmatched.

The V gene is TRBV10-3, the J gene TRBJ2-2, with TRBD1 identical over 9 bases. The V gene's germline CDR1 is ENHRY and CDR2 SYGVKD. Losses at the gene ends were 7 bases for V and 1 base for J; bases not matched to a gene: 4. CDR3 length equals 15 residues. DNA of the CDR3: TGTGCCATCAACAGGGGACAGGGGAACACCGGGGAGCTGTTTTTT. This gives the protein CAINRGQGNTGELFF.

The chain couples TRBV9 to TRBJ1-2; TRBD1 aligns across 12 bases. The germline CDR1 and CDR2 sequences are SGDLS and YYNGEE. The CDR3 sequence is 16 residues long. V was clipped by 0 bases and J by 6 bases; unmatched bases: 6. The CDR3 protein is CASSVDGTGGPDGYTF. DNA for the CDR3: TGTGCCAGCAGCGTAGACGGGACAGGGGGCCCGGATGGCTACACCTTC.

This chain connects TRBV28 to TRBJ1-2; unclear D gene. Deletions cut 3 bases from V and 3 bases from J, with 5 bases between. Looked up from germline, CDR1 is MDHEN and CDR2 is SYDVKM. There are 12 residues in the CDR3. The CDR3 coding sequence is TGTGCCAGCAGTTTCCCGGACTATGGCTACACCTTC. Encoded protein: CASSFPDYGYTF.